Below, one T cell receptor (beta chain) is given with its context. CDR1 is MNHEY, CDR2 SMNVEV, per germline (reference sequence). CDR3 size: 14 residues. V shed 3 bases and J shed 7 bases, with 12 bases lying between them. These data belong to a study of blood T cell repertoires in COVID-19. Assay: immunoSEQ multiplex PCR; the TCRdb copy retains only in-frame clones and omits some. The sample shows about 270,000 clones, roughly 90% of them seen only once. This chain joins TRBV27 and TRBJ1-4; D is ambiguous. The sample was peripheral blood. This receptor was obtained from a man aged 50 to 59 with acute or convalescent COVID-19. CDR3 DNA sequence: TGTGCCAGCAGTTTCCAAGGACGGGGTGAAAAACTGTTTTTT. Translating gives CASSFQGRGEKLFF.